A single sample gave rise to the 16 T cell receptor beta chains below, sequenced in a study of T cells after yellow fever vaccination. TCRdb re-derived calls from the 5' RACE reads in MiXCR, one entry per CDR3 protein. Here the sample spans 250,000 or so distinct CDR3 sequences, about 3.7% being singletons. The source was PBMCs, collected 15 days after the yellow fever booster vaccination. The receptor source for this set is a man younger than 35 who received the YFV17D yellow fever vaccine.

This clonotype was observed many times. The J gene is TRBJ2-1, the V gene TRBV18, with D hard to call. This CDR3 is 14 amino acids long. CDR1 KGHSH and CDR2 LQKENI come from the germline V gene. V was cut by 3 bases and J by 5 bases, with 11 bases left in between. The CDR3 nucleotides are TGTGCCAGCTCACCTTTCCAGGAGAACAATGAGCAGTTCTTC. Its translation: CASSPFQENNEQFF.

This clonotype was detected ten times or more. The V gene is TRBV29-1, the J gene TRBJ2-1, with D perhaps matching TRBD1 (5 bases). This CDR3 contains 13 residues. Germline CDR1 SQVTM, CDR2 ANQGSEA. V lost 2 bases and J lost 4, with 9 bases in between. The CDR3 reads CSVEPQAYNEQFF. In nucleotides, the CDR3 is TGCAGCGTTGAACCACAGGCTTACAATGAGCAGTTCTTC.

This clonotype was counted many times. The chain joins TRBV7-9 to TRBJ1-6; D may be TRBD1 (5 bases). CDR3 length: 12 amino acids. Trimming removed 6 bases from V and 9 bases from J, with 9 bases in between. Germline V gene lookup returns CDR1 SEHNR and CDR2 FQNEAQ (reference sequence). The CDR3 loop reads CASRRDLSPLHF. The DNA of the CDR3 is TGTGCCAGCAGACGGGACCTTTCACCCCTCCACTTT.

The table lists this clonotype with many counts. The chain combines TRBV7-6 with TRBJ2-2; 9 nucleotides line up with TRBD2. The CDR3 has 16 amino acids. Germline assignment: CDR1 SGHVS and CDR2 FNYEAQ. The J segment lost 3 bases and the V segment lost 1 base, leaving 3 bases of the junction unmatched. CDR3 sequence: CASSLGTSGYTGELFF. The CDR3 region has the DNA TGTGCCAGCAGCTTAGGCACTAGCGGGTACACCGGGGAGCTGTTTTTT.

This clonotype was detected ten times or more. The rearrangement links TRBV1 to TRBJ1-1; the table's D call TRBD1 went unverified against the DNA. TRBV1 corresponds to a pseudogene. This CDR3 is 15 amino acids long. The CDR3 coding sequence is TGCACCAGCAGCCTCAACGGACAGACGAACACTGAAGCTTTCTTT. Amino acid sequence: CTSSLNGQTNTEAFF.

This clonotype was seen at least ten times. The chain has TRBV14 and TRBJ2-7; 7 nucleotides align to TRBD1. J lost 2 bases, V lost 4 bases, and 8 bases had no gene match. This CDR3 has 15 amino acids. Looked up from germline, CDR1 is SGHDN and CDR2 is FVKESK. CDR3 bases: TGTGCCAGCAGCCGAACGACAGGGTACACCTACGAGCAGTACTTC. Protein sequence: CASSRTTGYTYEQYF.

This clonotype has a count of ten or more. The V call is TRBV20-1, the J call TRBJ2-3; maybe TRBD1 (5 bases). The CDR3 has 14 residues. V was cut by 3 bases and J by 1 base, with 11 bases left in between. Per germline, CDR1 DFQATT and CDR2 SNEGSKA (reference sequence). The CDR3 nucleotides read TGCAGTGCTAGGTGGCAGGGTGGCACAGATACGCAGTATTTT. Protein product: CSARWQGGTDTQYF.

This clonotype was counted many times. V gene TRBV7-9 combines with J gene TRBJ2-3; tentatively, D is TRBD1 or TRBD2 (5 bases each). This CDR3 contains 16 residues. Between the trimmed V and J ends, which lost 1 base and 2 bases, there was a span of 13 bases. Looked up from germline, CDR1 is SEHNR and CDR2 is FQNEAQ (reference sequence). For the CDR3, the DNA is TGTGCCAGCAGCTTAGGCACCGGGACGTTCACAGATACGCAGTATTTT. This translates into CASSLGTGTFTDTQYF. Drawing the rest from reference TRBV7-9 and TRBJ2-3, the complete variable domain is DTGVSQNPRHKITKRGQNVTFRCDPISEHNRLYWYRQTLGQGPEFLTYFQNEAQLEKSRLLSDRFSAERPKGSFSTLEIQRTEQGDSAMYLCASSLGTGTFTDTQYFGPGTRLTVL.

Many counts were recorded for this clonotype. CDR3 bases: TGTGCCAGCAGCCTCACTAGCGGGGGGGCCCAGACCCAGTACTTC. It specifies CASSLTSGGAQTQYF. The chain links TRBV7-2 to TRBJ2-5; TRBD2 aligns across 13 bases. Germline trimming cut 5 bases from V and 6 bases from J; bases unmatched to any gene: 6. This CDR3 is 15 amino acids long. Germline lookup yields CDR1 SGHTA and CDR2 FQGNSA.

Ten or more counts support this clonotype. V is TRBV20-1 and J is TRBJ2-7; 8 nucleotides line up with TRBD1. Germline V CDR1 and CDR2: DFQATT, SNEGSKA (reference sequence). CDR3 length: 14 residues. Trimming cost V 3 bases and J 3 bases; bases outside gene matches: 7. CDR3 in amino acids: CSASPGTGVYEQYV. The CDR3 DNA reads TGCAGTGCTAGTCCGGGGACAGGCGTCTACGAGCAGTACGTC.

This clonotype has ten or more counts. The CDR3 spells CASSPFSRDQPQHF. The CDR3 DNA reads as TGTGCCAGTAGTCCGTTTTCCAGGGATCAGCCCCAGCATTTT. V gene TRBV19 combines with J gene TRBJ1-5, with a weak D call TRBD1 (5 bases). The germline V gene encodes CDR1 LNHDA and CDR2 SQIVND (reference sequence). Trimming pared 5 bases from V and 5 bases from J, leaving 13 bases between. This CDR3 contains 14 residues.

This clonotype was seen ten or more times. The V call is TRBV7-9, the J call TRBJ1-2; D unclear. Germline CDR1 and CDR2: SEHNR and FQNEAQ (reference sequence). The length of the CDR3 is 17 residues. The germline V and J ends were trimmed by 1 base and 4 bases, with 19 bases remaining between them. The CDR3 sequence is CASSLEFMEAESYGYTF. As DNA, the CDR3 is TGTGCCAGCAGCTTAGAGTTCATGGAGGCCGAGAGCTATGGCTACACCTTC.

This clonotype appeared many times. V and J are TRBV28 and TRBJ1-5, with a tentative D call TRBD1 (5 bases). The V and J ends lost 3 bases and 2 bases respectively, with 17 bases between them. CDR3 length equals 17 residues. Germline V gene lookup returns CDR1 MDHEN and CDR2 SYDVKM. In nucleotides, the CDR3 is TGTGCCAGCAGTTTTTCCCCGGGGCAAGGTGGCAATCAGCCCCAGCATTTT. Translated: CASSFSPGQGGNQPQHF.

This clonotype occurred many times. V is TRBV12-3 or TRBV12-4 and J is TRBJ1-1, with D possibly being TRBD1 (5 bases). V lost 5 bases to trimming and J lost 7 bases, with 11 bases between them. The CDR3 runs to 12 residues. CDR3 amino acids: CASSPSGLEAFF. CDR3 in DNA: TGTGCCAGCAGTCCATCAGGGCTTGAAGCTTTCTTT.

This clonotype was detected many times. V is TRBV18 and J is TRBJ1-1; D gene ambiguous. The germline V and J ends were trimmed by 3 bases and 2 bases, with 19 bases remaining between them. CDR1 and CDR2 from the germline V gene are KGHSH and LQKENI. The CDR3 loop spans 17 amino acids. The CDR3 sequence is CASSPPLGISENTEAFF. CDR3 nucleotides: TGTGCCAGCTCACCCCCCTTAGGGATCTCCGAAAACACTGAAGCTTTCTTT. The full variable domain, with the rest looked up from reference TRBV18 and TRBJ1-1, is NAGVMQNPRHLVRRRGQEARLRCSPMKGHSHVYWYRQLPEEGLKFMVYLQKENIIDESGMPKERFSAEFPKEGPSILRIQQVVRGDSAAYFCASSPPLGISENTEAFFGQGTRLTVV.

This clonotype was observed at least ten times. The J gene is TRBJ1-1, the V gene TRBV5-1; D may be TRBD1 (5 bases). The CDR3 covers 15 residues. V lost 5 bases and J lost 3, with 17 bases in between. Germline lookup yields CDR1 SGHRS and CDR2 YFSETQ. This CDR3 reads CASSFQGGADTEAFF. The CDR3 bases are TGCGCCAGCAGTTTCCAGGGTGGGGCGGACACTGAAGCTTTCTTT.